Listed below are T cell receptor beta chains from one sample, sequenced in a study of blood T cells in healthy people across ages. MiXCR, applied by TCRdb to the 5' RACE reads, yields one record per CDR3 protein. Of around 1,500,000 distinct CDR3 sequences in the sample, around two fifths were seen once. The sample was blood. These receptors all stem from a woman aged 18-29 years in good health. Each CDR3 is given with its conserved first and last residue. A D gene is named only where the DNA matches it firmly. Where a row states a size, it is once, few, many or the class of an expanded clone; other rows omit it.

TRBJ2-7	TRBV6-5	NA	NA	CASSYEVTGTYEQYF	TGTGCCAGCAGTTACGAGGTGACAGGAACCTACGAGCAGTACTTC
TRBJ2-1	TRBV13	NA	NA	CASSFSSRWGNEQFF	TGTGCCAGCAGCTTCTCCTCGAGGTGGGGCAATGAGCAGTTCTTC
TRBJ2-2	TRBV6-6	NA	NA	CASSYLGVENTGELFF	TGTGCCAGCAGTTACTTGGGGGTAGAAAACACCGGGGAGCTGTTTTTT
TRBJ2-7	TRBV7-8	NA	TRBD1	CASSLAKRGQASSYEQYF	TGTGCCAGCAGCTTAGCGAAAAGGGGGCAGGCCAGCTCCTACGAGCAGTACTTC
TRBJ2-1	TRBV20-1	few	TRBD2	CSARPGMAGGEQFF	TGCAGTGCTAGACCCGGGATGGCGGGGGGTGAGCAGTTCTTC
TRBJ2-7	TRBV5-1	few	NA	CASSRLVEGGEQYF	TGCGCCAGCAGCCGTTTGGTCGAAGGCGGCGAGCAGTACTTC
TRBJ1-5	TRBV28	NA	NA	CASRYGDQPQHF	TGTGCCAGCAGGTACGGGGATCAGCCCCAGCATTTT
TRBJ2-3	TRBV6-5	NA	NA	CASSGPPVPDTQYF	TGTGCCAGCAGTGGACCGCCGGTCCCAGATACGCAGTATTTT
TRBJ2-1	TRBV7-2	NA	TRBD2	CASSPWTSGGANEQFF	TGTGCCAGCAGCCCCTGGACTAGCGGGGGGGCCAATGAGCAGTTCTTC
TRBJ2-5	TRBV5-1	NA	TRBD1	CASSLSTGDQETQYF	TGCGCCAGCAGCTTATCGACAGGGGACCAAGAGACCCAGTACTTC
TRBJ2-7	TRBV11-2	NA	TRBD1	CASSISGTGAFTYEQYF	TGTGCCAGCAGCATATCCGGGACAGGGGCCTTCACCTACGAGCAGTACTTC
TRBJ1-2	TRBV12-3/TRBV12-4	NA	NA	CASSLAGLNCGYTF	TGTGCCAGCAGTTTAGCAGGGCTGAACTGTGGCTACACCTTC
TRBJ2-7	TRBV5-1	NA	TRBD1	CASSFTGTGVAYEQYF	TGCGCCAGCAGTTTCACCGGGACAGGGGTCGCCTACGAGCAGTACTTC
TRBJ2-5	TRBV15	few	TRBD2	CATSSGDGLAGDRKETQYF	TGTGCCACCAGTTCAGGGGATGGACTAGCGGGAGATCGGAAAGAGACCCAGTACTTC
TRBJ2-3	TRBV7-8	NA	TRBD1	CAYTGALTDTQYF	TGTGCCTACACAGGGGCCCTAACAGATACGCAGTATTTT
TRBJ1-2	TRBV6-5	NA	NA	CASSSSPTGFLYGYTF	TGTGCCAGCAGTTCTAGCCCGACAGGCTTCCTCTACGGCTACACCTTC
TRBJ1-2	TRBV9	NA	NA	CASSGGTANWGYTF	TGTGCCAGCAGCGGGGGGACGGCCAACTGGGGCTACACCTTC
TRBJ2-7	TRBV27	NA	TRBD1	CASSLNPGGEYEQYF	TGTGCCAGCAGCCTAAACCCAGGGGGCGAATACGAGCAGTACTTC
TRBJ2-3	TRBV20-1	NA	NA	CSAGPGAFTDTQYF	TGCAGTGCCGGTCCAGGGGCCTTCACAGATACGCAGTATTTT
TRBJ1-1	TRBV7-9	NA	NA	CASSAIQMNTEAFF	TGTGCCAGCAGCGCGATTCAGATGAACACTGAAGCTTTCTTT
TRBJ2-7	TRBV5-1	NA	NA	CASSFQGEGLGEQYF	TGCGCCAGCAGCTTCCAGGGAGAGGGATTGGGCGAGCAGTACTTC
TRBJ2-7	TRBV12-3/TRBV12-4	NA	NA	CASSLRVWGFGDEQYF	TGTGCCAGCAGTTTGAGGGTTTGGGGCTTCGGGGATGAGCAGTACTTC
TRBJ2-7	TRBV24-1	few	NA	CATSEGPQGPYSYEQYF	TGTGCCACCAGTGAGGGCCCGCAGGGGCCTTACTCCTACGAGCAGTACTTC
TRBJ2-1	TRBV7-2	NA	TRBD2	CASSLASSSGLTYNEQFF	TGTGCCAGCAGCTTAGCGTCCTCTAGCGGGCTAACCTACAATGAGCAGTTCTTC
TRBJ1-1	TRBV6-1	NA	NA	CASSERGRANTEAFF	TGTGCCAGCAGTGAAAGAGGCAGGGCCAACACTGAAGCTTTCTTT
TRBJ2-5	TRBV10-3	NA	TRBD1	CAISDYLPGQGSGTQYF	TGTGCCATCAGTGACTACTTACCGGGACAGGGCTCCGGGACCCAGTACTTC
TRBJ2-5	TRBV7-6	once	NA	CASSFSRPYQETQYF	TGTGCCAGCAGCTTCAGCAGACCGTACCAAGAGACCCAGTACTTC
TRBJ2-3	TRBV9	NA	NA	CASSPRDSIRTDTQYF	TGTGCCAGCAGCCCAAGGGACTCGATTCGCACAGATACGCAGTATTTT
TRBJ2-1	TRBV20-1	NA	TRBD2	CSASKLADSYNEQFF	TGCAGTGCTAGTAAACTAGCGGACTCCTACAATGAGCAGTTCTTC
TRBJ2-4	TRBV11-2	NA	TRBD2	CASSPGAGGPRYVQYF	TGTGCCAGCAGCCCTGGGGCGGGAGGCCCTCGCTACGTGCAGTACTTC
TRBJ2-3	TRBV6-2/TRBV6-3	NA	NA	CASERDTQYF	TGTGCCAGCGAGAGAGATACGCAGTATTTT
TRBJ2-7	TRBV27	NA	NA	CASRYQDSRSYEQYF	TGTGCCAGCCGTTACCAGGACAGTAGATCCTACGAGCAGTACTTC
TRBJ1-4	TRBV20-1	NA	NA	CSAGRGATNEKLFF	TGCAGTGCTGGCAGGGGAGCAACTAATGAAAAACTGTTTTTT
TRBJ1-5	TRBV20-1	NA	TRBD1	CSAGEGGRSNQPQHF	TGCAGTGCTGGGGAAGGGGGCCGTAGCAATCAGCCCCAGCATTTT
TRBJ1-4	TRBV7-9	NA	NA	CASSYLRGTNEKLFF	TGTGCCAGCAGCTACCTCAGGGGCACTAATGAAAAACTGTTTTTT
TRBJ1-1	TRBV3-1	NA	NA	CASSHLENPEAFF	TGTGCCAGCAGCCACCTGGAGAACCCTGAAGCTTTCTTT
TRBJ2-7	TRBV4-1	few	NA	CASSQELPSGGTYEQYF	TGCGCCAGCAGCCAAGAATTACCCAGCGGCGGGACCTACGAGCAGTACTTC
TRBJ2-7	TRBV6-6	few	NA	CASTKLDEAGEQYF	TGTGCCAGCACAAAACTCGACGAGGCGGGCGAGCAGTACTTC
TRBJ2-7	TRBV5-6	NA	NA	CASSSSAATQYF	TGCGCCAGCAGCTCCTCTGCAGCTACCCAGTACTTC
TRBJ2-5	TRBV28	NA	NA	CASSLSIREGLETQYF	TGTGCCAGCAGTTTATCGATCAGGGAAGGATTAGAGACCCAGTACTTC
TRBJ2-2	TRBV27	NA	NA	CASSPWAGGELFF	TGTGCCAGCAGCCCCTGGGCGGGCGGGGAGCTGTTTTTT
TRBJ2-3	TRBV7-2	NA	TRBD2	CASSFGLAGVSTDTQYF	TGTGCCAGCAGCTTCGGTCTAGCGGGGGTGAGCACAGATACGCAGTATTTT
TRBJ1-4	TRBV5-1	few	NA	CASSLTANEKLFF	TGCGCCAGCAGCTTGACAGCTAATGAAAAACTGTTTTTT
TRBJ2-7	TRBV10-3	NA	NA	CVISDGISYEQYF	TGTGTCATCAGTGACGGGATTTCCTACGAGCAGTACTTC
TRBJ2-3	TRBV20-1	NA	NA	CSARSGGLGGTGADTQYF	TGCAGTGCTAGATCCGGGGGCCTAGGGGGTACTGGGGCAGATACGCAGTATTTT
TRBJ2-3	TRBV24-1	few	TRBD2	CATSDRTSGSQDTQYF	TGTGCCACCAGTGACCGGACTAGCGGGAGTCAAGATACGCAGTATTTT
TRBJ2-1	TRBV7-9	few	NA	CASSEGTAPVDHEQFF	TGTGCCAGCAGCGAAGGGACGGCCCCGGTCGACCATGAGCAGTTCTTC
TRBJ2-5	TRBV24-1	NA	NA	CATSDPGAGNKQYF	TGTGCCACCAGTGACCCCGGGGCCGGAAACAAGCAGTACTTC
TRBJ2-1	TRBV7-2	NA	NA	CASSLGVGRTAGDEQFF	TGTGCCAGCAGCTTAGGGGTGGGACGAACGGCTGGGGATGAGCAGTTCTTC
TRBJ1-1	TRBV6-5	NA	TRBD1	CATKPGQGAHTEAFF	TGTGCCACCAAACCGGGACAGGGGGCGCACACTGAAGCTTTCTTT